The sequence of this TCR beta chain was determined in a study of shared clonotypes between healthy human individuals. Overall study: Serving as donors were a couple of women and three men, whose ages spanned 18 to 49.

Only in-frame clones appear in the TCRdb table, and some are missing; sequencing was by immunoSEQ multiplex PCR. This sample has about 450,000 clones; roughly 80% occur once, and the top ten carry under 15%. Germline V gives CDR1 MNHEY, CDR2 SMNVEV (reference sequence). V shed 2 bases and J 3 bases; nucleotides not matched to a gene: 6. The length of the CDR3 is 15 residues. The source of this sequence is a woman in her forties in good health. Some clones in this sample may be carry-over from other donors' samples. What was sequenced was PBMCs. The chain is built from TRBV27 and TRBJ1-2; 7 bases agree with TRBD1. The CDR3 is CASSLNRDRDYGYTF. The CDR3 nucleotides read TGTGCCAGCAGTTTAAACCGGGACAGAGACTATGGCTACACCTTC.